The 26 T cell receptor beta chains below were found in one sample sequenced in a study of molecular identifiers for immune sequencing clone quantification. TCRdb processed the PCR reads anew with MiXCR; each CDR3 protein has one entry. The sample yields nearly 650,000 distinct CDR3 sequences, 25% seen once. The sequencing input was naive CD8+ T cells from blood, with Jurkat cell RNA spiked in. Subset noted: FACS-sorted CD8+CD4-CCR7+CD45RA+ naive T cells. The origin of the receptors is a human donor in good health. Some libraries in this study had Jurkat cell RNA spiked in.

A word on this clonotype: An end of the junction differs from the germline gene, which may be a read error. The rearrangement uses TRBV5-1 and TRBJ2-4; 7 bases fit TRBD2. Germline assignment: CDR1 SGHRS and CDR2 YFSETQ. There are 12 residues in the CDR3. The CDR3 DNA reads as TGCGCCAGCAGCGGGGGGGAAAACATTCAGTGCTTC. Amino acid sequence: CASSGGENIQCF.

Points on this clonotype: The junction shows a germline mismatch at one end, possibly a read error. The chain joins TRBV5-1 to TRBJ2-1; 8 bases fit TRBD2. CDR1 is SGHRS, CDR2 YFSETQ, per germline. The CDR3 extends over 14 amino acids. The CDR3: CASNLFSGDPVQFF. The CDR3 nucleotides are TGCGCCAGCAACTTGTTTAGCGGGGACCCAGTGCAGTTCTTC.

This clonotype appeared many times. The chain combines TRBV3-1 with TRBJ2-3; D might be TRBD1 (5 bases). With 1 base removed from V and 6 bases from J, the gap between germline ends came to 8 bases. The germline V gene encodes CDR1 LGHDT and CDR2 YNNKEL (reference sequence). The CDR3 has 13 residues. In DNA form, the CDR3 reads TGTGCCAGCAGCCAAGGGACATCGGATACGCAGTATTTT. Residues: CASSQGTSDTQYF.

Comments on this clonotype: A much larger clonotype is one base distant, so this may be a read error. The chain employs TRBV7-9 and TRBJ2-3, with 7 positions matching TRBD2. Per germline, CDR1 SEHNR and CDR2 FQNEAQ (reference sequence). V lost 5 bases to trimming and J lost 2 bases; unmatched junction nucleotides: 10. The CDR3 spans 16 residues. Here the CDR3 reads CASSRQLAEPTDTQYF. The CDR3 nucleotides are TGTGCCAGCAGCCGACAGCTAGCGGAGCCCACAGATACGCAGTATTTT.

The CDR3 DNA follows: TGTGCCAGCAGGCCAACTAACACCGGGGAGCTGTTTTTT. Its translation: CASRPTNTGELFF. This chain uses TRBV6-5 with TRBJ2-2; no clear D gene. Germline CDR1 and CDR2: MNHEY and SVGAGI. The CDR3 runs 13 residues. Trimming pared 6 bases from V and 2 bases from J, leaving 7 bases between.

V gene TRBV4-3 combines with J gene TRBJ1-3; 8 nucleotides align to TRBD1. Germline CDR1 reads LGHNA; CDR2 reads YSLEER. The V gene end was trimmed by 0 bases and the J gene end by 3 bases; junction bases not matched to a gene: 4. The CDR3 is 16 residues long. The CDR3 reads CASSQEPRGLGNTIYF. The CDR3 DNA is TGCGCCAGCAGCCAAGAACCCAGGGGGCTTGGAAACACCATATATTTT.

This clonotype was counted between two and nine times. This sequence joins TRBV9 and TRBJ1-5; TRBD1 agrees at 9 bases. The trim removed 4 bases at V and 8 bases at J, leaving 16 bases unmatched. This CDR3 has 17 residues. CDR1 and CDR2 (germline): SGDLS, YYNGEE. This chain's CDR3 is CASSIRTGVPPGKPQHF. DNA of the CDR3: TGTGCCAGCAGCATTCGGACAGGGGTCCCACCTGGGAAGCCCCAGCATTTT.

This sequence joins TRBV6-5 and TRBJ2-2, with TRBD1 matching 10 bases. This CDR3 comprises 15 residues. The germline V gene has CDR1 MNHEY and CDR2 SVGAGI. J was trimmed by 3 bases and V by 7 bases; bases with no gene match: 5. Here the CDR3 DNA reads TGTGCCAGCACCGAAGACAGGGGGCACACCGGGGAGCTGTTTTTT. This gives the protein CASTEDRGHTGELFF.

This clonotype has ten or more counts. The chain joins TRBV12-3 or TRBV12-4 to TRBJ2-2, with D maybe TRBD2 (6 bases). V was trimmed by 5 bases and J by 1 base, leaving 14 bases between them. The CDR3 runs to 16 residues. The CDR3 loop reads CASSQLAALNTGELFF. CDR3 bases: TGTGCCAGCAGTCAACTAGCAGCCTTGAACACCGGGGAGCTGTTTTTT.

In this sample, this clonotype turned up a few times. The chain joins TRBV12-3 or TRBV12-4 to TRBJ2-3; D call uncertain. Trimming removed 7 bases at V and 0 bases at J, with 26 bases between. The CDR3 consists of 19 residues. The CDR3 sequence: CASTLPYYEATSSTDTQYF. The CDR3 nucleotides are TGTGCCAGCACCCTCCCTTATTACGAAGCCACTTCTAGCACAGATACGCAGTATTTT.

At least ten counts were recorded for this clonotype. The chain links TRBV5-1 to TRBJ1-1; the D gene is possibly TRBD1 (6 bases). CDR3 length: 14 residues. Germline lookup yields CDR1 SGHRS and CDR2 YFSETQ. V was cut by 5 bases and J by 0 bases, with 11 bases left in between. The CDR3 bases are TGCGCCAGCAGTGGTACAGGGATGAACACTGAAGCTTTCTTT. It translates to CASSGTGMNTEAFF.

This clonotype was observed at least ten times. The CDR3 loop is CASSFLGSNTDTQYF. CDR3 DNA: TGTGCCAGCAGCTTTCTTGGGTCCAACACAGATACGCAGTATTTT. The chain uses TRBV7-6 and TRBJ2-3; D gene ambiguous. The CDR3 has 15 amino acids. Trimming stripped 3 bases from V and 2 bases from J, with 12 bases between. Germline V gives CDR1 SGHVS, CDR2 FNYEAQ.

As regards this clonotype: A much larger clone lies a single base off, so this may be a read error. The chain recombines TRBV7-9 with TRBJ1-4; D gene uncertain. Trimming left V 5 bases short and J 7 bases short, with 20 bases between. CDR3 length: 16 residues. CDR1 is SEHNR and CDR2 is FQNEAQ in the germline V gene (reference sequence). CDR3: CASSLQRLVPGEKLFF. The CDR3 coding sequence is TGTGCCAGCAGCCTCCAACGACTCGTGCCGGGTGAAAAACTGTTTTTT.

The V gene is TRBV25-1, the J gene TRBJ2-5, with TRBD2 matching 7 bases. V trimming: 3 bases; J trimming: 2 bases; junction bases outside the gene matches: 9. CDR3 length: 16 amino acids. Germline assignment: CDR1 MGHDK and CDR2 SYGVNS. The CDR3 DNA reads as TGTGCCAGCAGTGACCCCCCGGCCGGGGGGCAAGAGACCCAGTACTTC. Translating gives CASSDPPAGGQETQYF.

This clonotype was recorded many times. The chain has TRBV28 and TRBJ1-1; D remains ambiguous. The CDR3 runs 14 residues. Germline V gene sequence: CDR1 MDHEN, CDR2 SYDVKM. Trimming pared 3 bases from V and 4 bases from J, leaving 12 bases between. The CDR3 reads CASSFLGLGTEAFF. The CDR3 bases are TGTGCCAGCAGTTTTTTGGGATTGGGCACTGAAGCTTTCTTT.

The chain combines TRBV13 with TRBJ1-6, with 7 bases matching TRBD1. The length of the CDR3 is 15 residues. V dropped 5 bases and J dropped 7; count of bases not matched to a gene: 8. Germline CDR1 is PRHDT and CDR2 is FYEKMQ (reference sequence). The CDR3 loop is CASSDWTGGNSPLHF. The CDR3 nucleotides are TGTGCCAGCAGCGATTGGACAGGAGGAAATTCACCCCTCCACTTT. Full variable domain (missing parts from reference TRBV13 and TRBJ1-6): AAGVIQSPRHLIKEKRETATLKCYPIPRHDTVYWYQQGPGQDPQFLISFYEKMQSDKGSIPDRFSAQQFSDYHSELNMSSLELGDSALYFCASSDWTGGNSPLHFGNGTRLTVT.

This clonotype was counted once. One base away lies a much larger clone, so this may be a sequencing read error. This chain uses TRBV18 with TRBJ2-3, with D perhaps TRBD2 (5 bases). The CDR3 has 16 amino acids. The V gene's germline CDR1 is KGHSH and CDR2 LQKENI. The CDR3 loop is CASSPPSGSHPDTQCF. In DNA, the CDR3 is TGTGCCAGCTCACCACCGTCGGGGTCTCATCCAGATACGCAGTGTTTT.

On this clonotype itself: A much larger clone differs from this one at a single base, so this may be a read error. The CDR3 protein is CASGPDSPEQYF. In DNA, the CDR3 is TGTGCCAGCGGCCCGGACTCACCCGAGCAGTACTTC. The V and J genes are TRBV12-3 or TRBV12-4 and TRBJ2-7, with a possible D match to TRBD2 (5 bases). V was cut by 8 bases and J by 6 bases, with 14 bases left in between. CDR3 length: 12 amino acids.

As concerns this clonotype: A much larger clone differs from this one at a single base, so this may be a read error. The chain joins TRBV20-1 to TRBJ2-3; either TRBD1 or TRBD2 may supply D (5 bases each). The germline CDR1 and CDR2 sequences are DFQATT and SNEGSKA (reference sequence). Trimming took 2 bases from V and 4 from J, leaving 16 bases between them. The length of the CDR3 is 15 residues. The CDR3 nucleotides read TGCAGTGCTAGACTATCGCCGGGGCTCGCAGATACGCAGTATTTT. Its translation is CSARLSPGLADTQYF.

The chain is built from TRBV4-3 and TRBJ2-5; D could derive from TRBD1 or TRBD2 (5 bases each). The V gene lost 1 base and the J gene lost 3 bases, with 12 bases spanning the gap. This CDR3 is 15 amino acids long. Germline CDR1 LGHNA, CDR2 YSLEER. In DNA form, the CDR3 reads TGCGCCAGCAGCCAAGGCCCAGGGAGAAAAGAGACCCAGTACTTC. It codes for CASSQGPGRKETQYF.

This clonotype was recorded at least ten times. The gene calls are TRBV25-1 and TRBJ2-3; D gene unclear. This CDR3 comprises 15 residues. The germline gives CDR1 MGHDK, CDR2 SYGVNS. Trimming pared 3 bases from V and 4 bases from J, leaving 14 bases between. CDR3 residues: CASSELTHAADTQYF. For the CDR3, the DNA is TGTGCCAGCAGTGAGCTGACTCACGCCGCAGATACGCAGTATTTT. Full variable domain (outside the CDR3, taken from reference TRBV25-1 and TRBJ2-3): EADIYQTPRYLVIGTGKKITLECSQTMGHDKMYWYQQDPGMELHLIHYSYGVNSTEKGDLSSESTVSRIRTEHFPLTLESARPSHTSQYLCASSELTHAADTQYFGPGTRLTVL.

This clonotype has just a few counts. The chain recombines TRBV6-6 with TRBJ2-7; 8 bases fit TRBD1. Germline-derived CDR1 and CDR2 are MNHNY and SVGAGI (reference sequence). V lost 2 bases and J lost 5; bases outside the gene matches: 8. CDR3 size: 15 residues. The CDR3 nucleotides read TGTGCCAGCAGTTACGCTTCAGGGGGCATCGACGAGCAGTACTTC. It yields the protein CASSYASGGIDEQYF.

This clonotype showed up just a few times. V usage is TRBV9 and J usage is TRBJ2-2; 7 bases fit TRBD1. Trimming removed 0 bases from V and 1 base from J; junction bases left unmatched: 0. CDR3 length: 15 residues. Germline CDR1 reads SGDLS; CDR2 reads YYNGEE. As DNA, the CDR3 is TGTGCCAGCAGCGTAGGGACAGGGAACACCGGGGAGCTGTTTTTT. Protein: CASSVGTGNTGELFF.

This clonotype was detected only a few times. Mismatch with germline at one junction end may stem from a read error. The V and J genes are TRBV6-5 and TRBJ1-1, with D perhaps matching TRBD1 (5 bases). Germline V CDR1 and CDR2: MNHEY, SVGAGI. The CDR3 is 13 amino acids. CDR3 protein: CASGVTVNTEALF. The CDR3 nucleotides are TGTGCCAGCGGCGTGACAGTGAACACTGAAGCTCTCTTT.

J is TRBJ1-2 and V is TRBV19; D may be TRBD1 (5 bases). V lost 6 bases and J 9 bases, leaving 23 bases between the germline ends. From germline, CDR1 is LNHDA and CDR2 SQIVND (reference sequence). This CDR3 spans 15 amino acids. The CDR3 reads CASSPSGGLRTSYTF. CDR3 nucleotide sequence: TGTGCCAGTAGCCCCAGCGGGGGACTCCGGACCAGCTACACCTTC.

To note about this clonotype: Possible read error: a much larger clone is one base away. The genes are TRBV7-6 and TRBJ2-2; 13 positions agree with TRBD2. CDR1 and CDR2 from the germline V gene are SGHVS and FNYEAQ. This CDR3 contains 16 residues. CDR3 nucleotides: TGTGCCAGCAGCTTGACTAGCGGGAGGACCACCGGGGAGCTGTGTTTT. This translates into CASSLTSGRTTGELCF.